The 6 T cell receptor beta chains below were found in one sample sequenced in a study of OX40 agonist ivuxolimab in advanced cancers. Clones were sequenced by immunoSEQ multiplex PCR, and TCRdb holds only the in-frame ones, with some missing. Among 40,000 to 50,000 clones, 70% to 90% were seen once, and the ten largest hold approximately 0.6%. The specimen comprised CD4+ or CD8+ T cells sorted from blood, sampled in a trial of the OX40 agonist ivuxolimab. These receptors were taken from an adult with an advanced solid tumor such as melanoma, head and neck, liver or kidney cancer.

As DNA, the CDR3 is TGTGCCAGCAGCTTCTTGGGGACCGGGGAGCTGTTTTTT. It encodes CASSFLGTGELFF. The rearrangement joins TRBV11-2 to TRBJ2-2; unclear D gene. Between the trimmed V and J ends, which lost 3 bases and 5 bases, there was a span of 7 bases. CDR3 length: 13 residues. CDR1 is SGHAT and CDR2 is FQNNGV in the germline V gene.

This CDR3 is CASSARTSGTSTDTQYF. CDR3 in DNA: TGTGCCAGCAGCGCCAGGACTAGCGGAACTAGCACAGATACGCAGTATTTT. This chain connects TRBV9 to TRBJ2-3, with TRBD2 matching over 10 bases. The V and J ends lost 3 bases and 0 bases, in that order; junction bases with no gene match: 7. Germline values: CDR1 SGDLS, CDR2 YYNGEE. The CDR3 contains 17 residues.

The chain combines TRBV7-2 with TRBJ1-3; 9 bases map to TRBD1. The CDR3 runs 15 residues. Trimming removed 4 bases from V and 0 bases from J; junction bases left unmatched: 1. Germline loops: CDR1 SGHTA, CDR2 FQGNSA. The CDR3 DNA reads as TGTGCCAGCAGCTGGGACAGGGTCTCTGGAAACACCATATATTTT. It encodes CASSWDRVSGNTIYF.

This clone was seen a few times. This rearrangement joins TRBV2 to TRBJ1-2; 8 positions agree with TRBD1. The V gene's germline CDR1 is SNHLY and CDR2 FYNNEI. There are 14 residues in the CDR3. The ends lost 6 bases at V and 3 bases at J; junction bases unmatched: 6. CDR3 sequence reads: CASSRTGLDYGYTF. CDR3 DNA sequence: TGTGCCAGCAGCAGGACAGGGCTCGACTATGGCTACACCTTC.

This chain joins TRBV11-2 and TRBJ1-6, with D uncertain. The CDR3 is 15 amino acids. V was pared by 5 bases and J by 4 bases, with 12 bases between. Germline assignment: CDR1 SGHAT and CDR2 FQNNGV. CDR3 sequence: CASSVEAAYNSPLHF. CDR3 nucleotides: TGTGCCAGCAGCGTGGAGGCGGCTTATAATTCACCCCTCCACTTT.

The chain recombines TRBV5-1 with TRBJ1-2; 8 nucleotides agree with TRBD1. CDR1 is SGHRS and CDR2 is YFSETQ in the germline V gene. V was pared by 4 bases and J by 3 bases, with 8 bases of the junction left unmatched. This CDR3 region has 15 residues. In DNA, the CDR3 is TGCGCCAGCAGCCCCGGACAGGGTTGGGACTATGGCTACACCTTC. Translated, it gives CASSPGQGWDYGYTF.